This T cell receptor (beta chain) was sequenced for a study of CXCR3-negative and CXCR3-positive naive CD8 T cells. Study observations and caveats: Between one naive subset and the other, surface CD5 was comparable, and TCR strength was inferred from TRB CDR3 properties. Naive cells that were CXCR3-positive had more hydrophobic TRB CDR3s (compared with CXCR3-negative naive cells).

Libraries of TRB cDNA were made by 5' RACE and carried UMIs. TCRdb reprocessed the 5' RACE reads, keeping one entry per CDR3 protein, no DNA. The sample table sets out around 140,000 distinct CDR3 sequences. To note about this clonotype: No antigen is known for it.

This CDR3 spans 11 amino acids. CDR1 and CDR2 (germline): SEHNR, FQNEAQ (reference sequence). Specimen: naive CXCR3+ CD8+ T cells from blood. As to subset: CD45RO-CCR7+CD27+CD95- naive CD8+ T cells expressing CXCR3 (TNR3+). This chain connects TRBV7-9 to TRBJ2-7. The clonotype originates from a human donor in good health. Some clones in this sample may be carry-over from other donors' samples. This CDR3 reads CASSLLLEQYF.